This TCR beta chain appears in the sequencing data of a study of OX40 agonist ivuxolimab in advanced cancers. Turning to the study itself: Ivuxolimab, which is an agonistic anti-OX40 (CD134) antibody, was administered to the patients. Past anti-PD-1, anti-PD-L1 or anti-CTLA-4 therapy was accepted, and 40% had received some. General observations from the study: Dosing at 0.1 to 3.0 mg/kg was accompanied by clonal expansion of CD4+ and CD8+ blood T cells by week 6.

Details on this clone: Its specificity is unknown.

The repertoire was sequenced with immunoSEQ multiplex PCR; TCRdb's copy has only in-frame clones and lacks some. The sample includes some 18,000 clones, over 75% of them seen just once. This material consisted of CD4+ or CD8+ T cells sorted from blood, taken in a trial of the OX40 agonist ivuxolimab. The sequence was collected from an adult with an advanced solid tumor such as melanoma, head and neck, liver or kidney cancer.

The CDR3 sequence: CASTTRPELWKYF. The CDR3 DNA is TGTGCCAGCACCACCCGCCCGGAATTGTGGAAGTACTTC. The V and J genes are TRBV28 and TRBJ2-7; D is ambiguous. The CDR3 totals 13 residues. The germline CDR1 and CDR2 sequences are MDHEN and SYDVKM. V gave up 7 bases and J gave up 11 bases, with 21 bases separating them. Full variable domain (missing parts from reference TRBV28 and TRBJ2-7): DVKVTQSSRYLVKRTGEKVFLECVQDMDHENMFWYRQDPGLGLRLIYFSYDVKMKEKGDIPEGYSVSREKKERFSLILESASTNQTSMYLCASTTRPELWKYFGPGTRLTVT.